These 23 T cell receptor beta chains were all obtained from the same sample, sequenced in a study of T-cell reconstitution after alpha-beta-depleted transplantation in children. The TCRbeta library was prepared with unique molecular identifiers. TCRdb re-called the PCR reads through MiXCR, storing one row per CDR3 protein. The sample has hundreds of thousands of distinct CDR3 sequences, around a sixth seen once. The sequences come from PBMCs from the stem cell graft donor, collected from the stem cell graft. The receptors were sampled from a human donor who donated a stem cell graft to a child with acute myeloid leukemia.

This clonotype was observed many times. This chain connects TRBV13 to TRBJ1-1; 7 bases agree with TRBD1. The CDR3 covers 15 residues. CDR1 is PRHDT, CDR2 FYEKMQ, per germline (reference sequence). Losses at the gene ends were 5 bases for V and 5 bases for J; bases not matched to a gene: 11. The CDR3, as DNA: TGTGCCAGCAGCCTCTCAGGGGGGGCGCGGACTGAAGCTTTCTTT. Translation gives CASSLSGGARTEAFF.

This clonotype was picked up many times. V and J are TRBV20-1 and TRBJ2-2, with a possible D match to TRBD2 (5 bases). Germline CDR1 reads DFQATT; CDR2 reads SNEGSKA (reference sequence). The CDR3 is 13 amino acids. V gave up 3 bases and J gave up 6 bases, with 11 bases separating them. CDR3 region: CSASLAGSGELFF. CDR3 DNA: TGCAGTGCTAGTCTAGCCGGTTCCGGGGAGCTGTTTTTT.

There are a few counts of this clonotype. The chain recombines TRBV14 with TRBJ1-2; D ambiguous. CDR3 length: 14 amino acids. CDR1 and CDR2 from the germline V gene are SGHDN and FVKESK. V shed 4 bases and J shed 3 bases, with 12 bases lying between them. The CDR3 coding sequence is TGTGCCAGCAGCCGGGCCCTTCCGGACTATGGCTACACCTTC. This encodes CASSRALPDYGYTF.

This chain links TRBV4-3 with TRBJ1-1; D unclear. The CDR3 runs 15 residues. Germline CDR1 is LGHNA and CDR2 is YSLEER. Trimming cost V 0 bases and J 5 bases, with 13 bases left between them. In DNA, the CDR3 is TGCGCCAGCAGCCAAGAGACCCTAGGGCAAACTGAAGCTTTCTTT. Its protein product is CASSQETLGQTEAFF.

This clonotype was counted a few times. The CDR3 is CASQLAGDTDTQYF. In DNA, the CDR3 is TGTGCCAGCCAACTAGCGGGGGACACAGATACGCAGTATTTT. This chain links TRBV6-1 with TRBJ2-3; 11 bases line up with TRBD2. CDR1 and CDR2 from the germline V gene are MNHNS and SASEGT. This CDR3 contains 14 residues. V lost 8 bases to trimming and J lost 2 bases; unmatched junction nucleotides: 3.

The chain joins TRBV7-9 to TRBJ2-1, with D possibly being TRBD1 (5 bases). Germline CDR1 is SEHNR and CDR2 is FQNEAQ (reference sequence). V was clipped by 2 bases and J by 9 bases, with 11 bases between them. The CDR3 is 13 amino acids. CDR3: CASSLSGLGEQFF. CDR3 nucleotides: TGTGCCAGCAGCTTATCAGGGCTTGGTGAGCAGTTCTTC.

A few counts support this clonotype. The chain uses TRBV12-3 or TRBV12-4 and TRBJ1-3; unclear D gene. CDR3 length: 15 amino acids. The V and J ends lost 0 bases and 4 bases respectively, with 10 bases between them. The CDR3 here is CASSLASGMGNTIYF. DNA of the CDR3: TGTGCCAGCAGTTTAGCGAGCGGAATGGGAAACACCATATATTTT.

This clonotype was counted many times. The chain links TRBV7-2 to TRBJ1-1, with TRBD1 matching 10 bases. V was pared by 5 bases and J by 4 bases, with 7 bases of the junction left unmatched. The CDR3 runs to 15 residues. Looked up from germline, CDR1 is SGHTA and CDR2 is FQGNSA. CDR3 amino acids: CASSARGQGLTEAFF. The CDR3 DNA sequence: TGTGCCAGCAGCGCCAGGGGACAGGGGCTCACTGAAGCTTTCTTT.

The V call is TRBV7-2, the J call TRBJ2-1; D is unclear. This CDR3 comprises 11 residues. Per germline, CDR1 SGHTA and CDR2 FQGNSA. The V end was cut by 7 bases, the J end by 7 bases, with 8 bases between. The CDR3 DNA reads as TGTGCCAGCACCTTGAGGAATGAGCAGTTCTTC. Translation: CASTLRNEQFF.

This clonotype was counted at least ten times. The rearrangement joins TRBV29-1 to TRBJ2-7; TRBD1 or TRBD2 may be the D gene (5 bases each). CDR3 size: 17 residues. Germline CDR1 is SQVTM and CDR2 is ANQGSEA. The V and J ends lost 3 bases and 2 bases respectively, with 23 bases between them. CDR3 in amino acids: CSVDIEVKRGGPYEQYV. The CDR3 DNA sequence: TGCAGCGTTGATATAGAGGTGAAGAGGGGTGGTCCCTACGAGCAGTACGTC.

As DNA, the CDR3 is TGTGCCAGCAGCTTAGACGGGGGGGTTCGAAACCGGGCCCTTTACGTC. Translating it yields CASSLDGGVRNRALYV. The V and J genes are TRBV7-8 and TRBJ2-7; 8 positions match TRBD2. Germline V gene sequence: CDR1 SGHVS, CDR2 FQNEAQ. The CDR3 has 16 residues. V was clipped by 1 base and J by 13 bases; unmatched bases: 18.

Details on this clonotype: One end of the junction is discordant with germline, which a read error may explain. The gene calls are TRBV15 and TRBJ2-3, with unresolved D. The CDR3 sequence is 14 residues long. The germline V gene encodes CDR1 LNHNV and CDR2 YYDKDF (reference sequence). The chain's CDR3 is CATSSVSSTDRQYF. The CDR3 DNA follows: TGTGCCACCAGCTCGGTATCCAGCACAGATAGGCAGTATTTT.

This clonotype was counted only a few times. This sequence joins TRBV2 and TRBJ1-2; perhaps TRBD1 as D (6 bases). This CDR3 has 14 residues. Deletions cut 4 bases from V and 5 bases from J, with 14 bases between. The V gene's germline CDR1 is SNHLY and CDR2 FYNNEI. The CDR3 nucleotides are TGTGCCAGCAGTGCCCGCCGGGACAAATATGGCTACACCTTC. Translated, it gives CASSARRDKYGYTF.

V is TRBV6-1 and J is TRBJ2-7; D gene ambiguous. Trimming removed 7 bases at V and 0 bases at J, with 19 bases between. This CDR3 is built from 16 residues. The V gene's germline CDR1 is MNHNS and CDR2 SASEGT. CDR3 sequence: CASIGVRVRASYEQYF. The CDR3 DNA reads TGTGCCAGCATTGGGGTAAGGGTTCGAGCCTCCTACGAGCAGTACTTC.

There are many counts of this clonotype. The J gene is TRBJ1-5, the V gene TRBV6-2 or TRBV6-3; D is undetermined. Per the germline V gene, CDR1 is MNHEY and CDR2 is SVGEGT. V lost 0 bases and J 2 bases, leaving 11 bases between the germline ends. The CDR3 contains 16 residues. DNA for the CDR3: TGTGCCAGCAGTTACTCGACGTATCGTGGCAATCAGCCCCAGCATTTT. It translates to CASSYSTYRGNQPQHF.

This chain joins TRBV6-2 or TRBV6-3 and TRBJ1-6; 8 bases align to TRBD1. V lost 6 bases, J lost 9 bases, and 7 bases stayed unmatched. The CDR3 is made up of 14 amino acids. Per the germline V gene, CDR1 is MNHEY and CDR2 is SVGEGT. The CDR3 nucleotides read TGTGCCAGCAGGGTCAGGGGGCAGAGTTCACCCCTCCACTTT. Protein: CASRVRGQSSPLHF.

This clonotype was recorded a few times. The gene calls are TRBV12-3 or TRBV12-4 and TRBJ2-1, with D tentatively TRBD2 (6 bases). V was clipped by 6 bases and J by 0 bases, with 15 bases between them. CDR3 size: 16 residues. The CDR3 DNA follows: TGTGCCAGCAGACCCTCCTGGGGGGACTCCTACAATGAGCAGTTCTTC. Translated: CASRPSWGDSYNEQFF.

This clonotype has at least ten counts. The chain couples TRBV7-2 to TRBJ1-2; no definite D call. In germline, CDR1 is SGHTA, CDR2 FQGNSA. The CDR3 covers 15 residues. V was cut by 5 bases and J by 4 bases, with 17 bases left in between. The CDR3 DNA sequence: TGTGCCAGCAGCCTCGTCCCGGGCGAAGGCTATGGCTACACCTTC. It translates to CASSLVPGEGYGYTF.

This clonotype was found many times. CDR3 bases: TGTGCCAGCAGTTCTCTAGCGGGGGGTTACGAGCAGTACTTC. Encoded protein: CASSSLAGGYEQYF. The chain recombines TRBV12-3 or TRBV12-4 with TRBJ2-7; 11 bases align to TRBD2. V was clipped by 4 bases and J by 4 bases; unmatched bases: 3. This CDR3 is built from 14 residues.

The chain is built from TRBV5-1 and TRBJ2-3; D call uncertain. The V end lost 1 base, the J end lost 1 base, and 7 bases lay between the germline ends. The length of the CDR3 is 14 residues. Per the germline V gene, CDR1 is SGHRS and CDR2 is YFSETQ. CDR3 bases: TGCGCCAGCAGCTTGATTGACCGCACAGATACGCAGTATTTT. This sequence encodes CASSLIDRTDTQYF.

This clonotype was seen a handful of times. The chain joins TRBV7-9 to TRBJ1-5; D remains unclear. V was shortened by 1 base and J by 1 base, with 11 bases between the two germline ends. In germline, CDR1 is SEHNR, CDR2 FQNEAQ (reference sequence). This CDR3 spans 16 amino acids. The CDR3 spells CASSLGGRKSNQPQHF. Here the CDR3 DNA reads TGTGCCAGCAGCTTAGGTGGTCGGAAGAGCAATCAGCCCCAGCATTTT.

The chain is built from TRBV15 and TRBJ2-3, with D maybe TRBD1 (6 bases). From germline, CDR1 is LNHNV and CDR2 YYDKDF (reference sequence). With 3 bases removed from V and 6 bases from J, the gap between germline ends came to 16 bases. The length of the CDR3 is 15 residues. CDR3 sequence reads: CATSSRGTQGDTQYF. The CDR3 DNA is TGTGCCACCAGCAGTAGGGGTACTCAGGGGGATACGCAGTATTTT.

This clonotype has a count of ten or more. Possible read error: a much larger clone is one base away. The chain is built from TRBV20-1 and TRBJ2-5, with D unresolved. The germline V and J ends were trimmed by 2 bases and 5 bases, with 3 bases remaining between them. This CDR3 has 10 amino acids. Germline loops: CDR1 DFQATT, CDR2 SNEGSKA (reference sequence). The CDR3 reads CSARWETQYF. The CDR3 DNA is TGCAGTGCTAGATGGGAGACCCAGTACTTC.